The source of this T cell receptor beta chain is a study of shared clonotypes between healthy human individuals. The study drew all its donors from Caucasian adults living in Nashville, Tennessee. Across several immunoSEQ plates, the genomic DNA of each subset was split evenly. The assay was immunoSEQ multiplex PCR, and TCRdb's table has in-frame clones only and misses some. The profile shows some 350,000 clones, about 74% of them singletons. CDR1 is SNHLY and CDR2 is FYNNEI in the germline V gene. The CDR3 is 15 residues long. V was pared by 6 bases and J by 5 bases, with 17 bases between. Material for sequencing was memory CD4+ T cells sorted from blood. Documented subset: CD45RA-negative fraction. The chain links TRBV2 to TRBJ2-1; perhaps TRBD1 as D (6 bases). The source is a man in his thirties or forties in good health. Here the CDR3 reads CASSPRGEVDNEQFF. In DNA form, the CDR3 reads TGTGCCAGCAGCCCCAGGGGAGAGGTCGACAATGAGCAGTTCTTC.